Presented here are 30 T cell receptor beta chains from one specimen sequenced in a study of T cells in Graves' hyperthyroidism and ophthalmopathy. Amplified regions were TCR beta CDR3 sequences from RNA transcripts. The study used the HTBI primer set for a first-round RT-PCR of the TCR CDR3. In TCRdb, the multiplex PCR reads were re-called with MiXCR into one record per CDR3 protein. The sample holds hundreds of thousands of distinct CDR3 sequences, around 16% seen once. The material sequenced was blood. These receptors originate from a young woman with Graves' hyperthyroidism.

V usage is TRBV7-9 and J usage is TRBJ2-4, with D possibly TRBD1 on 6 matching bases. V was pared by 5 bases and J by 7 bases, with 12 bases between. Germline V gives CDR1 SEHNR, CDR2 FQNEAQ (reference sequence). This CDR3 contains 13 residues. The CDR3 protein is CASSSLTGNIQYF. CDR3 in DNA: TGTGCCAGCAGCAGTCTTACAGGGAACATTCAGTACTTC. The whole variable domain, filled in from reference TRBV7-9 and TRBJ2-4, reads DTGVSQNPRHKITKRGQNVTFRCDPISEHNRLYWYRQTLGQGPEFLTYFQNEAQLEKSRLLSDRFSAERPKGSFSTLEIQRTEQGDSAMYLCASSSLTGNIQYFGAGTRLSVL.

The V and J genes are TRBV6-2 or TRBV6-3 and TRBJ2-3; TRBD2 aligns across 11 bases. Germline V gene lookup returns CDR1 MNHEY and CDR2 SVGEGT. CDR3 length equals 18 residues. The junction had 17 bases not matched to a gene; V was cut back by 6 bases and J by 6 bases. The CDR3 DNA is TGTGCCAGCAGGTCCCCTATATTAGCGGGGGGGCCCTTGGATACGCAGTATTTT. Its translation is CASRSPILAGGPLDTQYF.

V is TRBV12-3 or TRBV12-4 and J is TRBJ1-5; D perhaps matches TRBD1 (6 bases). Deletions cut 3 bases from V and 0 bases from J, with 15 bases between. There are 17 residues in the CDR3. The CDR3 DNA follows: TGTGCCAGCAGTTTCGGTTCCAGGGGACATAGCAATCAGCCCCAGCATTTT. Protein product: CASSFGSRGHSNQPQHF.

This clonotype was detected many times. The chain couples TRBV11-3 to TRBJ2-3, with TRBD2 identical over 8 bases. J gave up 2 bases and V 4 bases, and 8 bases lay outside the gene matches. Germline CDR1 and CDR2: SGHNT and YENEEA. The CDR3 is 16 amino acids. The CDR3 region is CASSSISGIFTDTQYF. The CDR3 region has the DNA TGTGCCAGCAGCTCGATTAGCGGGATCTTCACAGATACGCAGTATTTT.

The gene calls are TRBV29-1 and TRBJ1-3; 8 bases match TRBD1. Trimming cost V 5 bases and J 8 bases; bases outside gene matches: 11. The CDR3 runs 14 residues. The germline V gene encodes CDR1 SQVTM and CDR2 ANQGSEA. CDR3 bases: TGCAGCGTTACGGACAGGGACGGCGGATACACCATATATTTT. It encodes CSVTDRDGGYTIYF.

This clonotype has just a few counts. The CDR3 bases are TGTGCCAGCAGCTCGGCTAGCGCGTCCTACAATGAGCAGTTCTTC. It specifies CASSSASASYNEQFF. J is TRBJ2-1 and V is TRBV5-8; tentative D call: TRBD2 (6 bases). V was cut by 3 bases and J by 1 base, with 11 bases left in between. This CDR3 comprises 15 residues. The germline CDR1 and CDR2 sequences are SGHTS and YDEGEE.

This clonotype was seen at least ten times. The chain recombines TRBV2 with TRBJ1-2; possible D gene TRBD1, 6 bases. Germline CDR1 SNHLY, CDR2 FYNNEI. CDR3 length: 15 amino acids. V shed 5 bases and J shed 0 bases, with 13 bases lying between them. CDR3 region: CASSKTGFTNYGYTF. CDR3 nucleotide sequence: TGTGCCAGCAGTAAAACAGGGTTCACTAACTATGGCTACACCTTC.

This clonotype has a count of ten or more. The V gene is TRBV20-1, the J gene TRBJ2-5, with 7 positions matching TRBD2. The CDR3 length is 15 residues. CDR1 and CDR2 (germline): DFQATT, SNEGSKA (reference sequence). J lost 5 bases, V lost 6 bases, and 15 bases had no gene match. The CDR3: CSAEGSGVLGETQYF. The DNA of the CDR3 is TGCAGTGCCGAAGGGAGCGGGGTTCTAGGGGAGACCCAGTACTTC.

The chain carries TRBV24-1 and TRBJ1-1; 9 bases map to TRBD1. Trimming removed 8 bases from V and 2 bases from J; junction bases left unmatched: 14. The CDR3 runs 17 residues. Germline V CDR1 and CDR2: KGHDR, SFDVKD. CDR3 nucleotides: TGTGCCACCACAGTGGGACAGGGAGGGATTGATAACACTGAAGCTTTCTTT. Amino acid sequence: CATTVGQGGIDNTEAFF.

This clonotype was seen at least ten times. This chain uses TRBV2 with TRBJ2-1, with 13 bases that match TRBD2. This CDR3 region has 14 residues. The V gene end was trimmed by 8 bases and the J gene end by 7 bases; junction bases not matched to a gene: 5. Germline V gene sequence: CDR1 SNHLY, CDR2 FYNNEI. CDR3: CASVGTSGVNEQFF. The CDR3 DNA reads as TGTGCCAGCGTCGGGACTAGCGGGGTAAATGAGCAGTTCTTC.

This clonotype was counted ten times or more. The genes are TRBV28 and TRBJ2-1; tentative D call: TRBD1 (7 bases). Trimming took 5 bases from V and 10 from J, leaving 18 bases between them. This CDR3 is built from 14 residues. Germline loops: CDR1 MDHEN, CDR2 SYDVKM. CDR3 sequence (DNA): TGTGCCAGCAGTATCGGAGGGGGCAGGGGGGAGCAGTTCTTC. Protein sequence: CASSIGGGRGEQFF.

This clonotype showed up many times. J is TRBJ2-7 and V is TRBV6-1, with D possibly being TRBD1 (6 bases). The CDR3 runs 15 residues. V dropped 3 bases and J dropped 0 bases, with 12 bases sitting between them. CDR1 MNHNS and CDR2 SASEGT come from the germline V gene. The CDR3 loop is CASSELTGSSYEQYF. DNA for the CDR3: TGTGCCAGCAGTGAGCTAACAGGGAGCTCCTACGAGCAGTACTTC.

This clonotype was observed many times. This rearrangement joins TRBV18 to TRBJ2-5, with unresolved D. The V gene's germline CDR1 is KGHSH and CDR2 LQKENI. CDR3 size: 15 residues. Trimming took off 3 bases at V and 5 bases at J, with 16 bases between the two ends. CDR3 coding DNA: TGTGCCAGCTCACCGTTCCGGGTCGACGGGGAGACCCAGTACTTC. Its translation is CASSPFRVDGETQYF.

This clonotype occurred many times. J is TRBJ2-1 and V is TRBV3-1; 12 nucleotides line up with TRBD1. The CDR3 has 17 residues. With V trimmed by 1 base and J by 6 bases, 7 bases remained unmatched. Germline V lookup: CDR1 LGHDT, CDR2 YNNKEL (reference sequence). CDR3 bases: TGTGCCAGCAGCCAAGCCCCGGGACAGGGGGCTGGCAATGAGCAGTTCTTC. Its protein product is CASSQAPGQGAGNEQFF.

The table lists this clonotype with many counts. The V call is TRBV3-1, the J call TRBJ2-6; D ambiguous. The germline V gene has CDR1 LGHDT and CDR2 YNNKEL (reference sequence). Between the trimmed V and J ends, which lost 6 bases and 1 base, there was a span of 10 bases. The CDR3 totals 15 residues. The CDR3 region is CASSHGVSGANVLTF. CDR3 nucleotide sequence: TGTGCCAGCAGTCATGGGGTGTCTGGGGCCAACGTCCTGACTTTC.

In this sample, this clonotype turned up a few times. The chain carries TRBV12-5 and TRBJ2-2; D remains ambiguous. The germline V gene has CDR1 LGHNT and CDR2 FRNRAP. The CDR3 spans 12 residues. V shed 2 bases and J shed 2 bases, with 0 bases lying between them. CDR3 in amino acids: CASGLNTGELFF. CDR3 in DNA: TGTGCTAGTGGTTTGAACACCGGGGAGCTGTTTTTT.

J is TRBJ1-6 and V is TRBV5-1; 7 positions match TRBD1. V shed 2 bases, J shed 7 bases, and the junction held 6 bases outside the gene matches. The germline V gene encodes CDR1 SGHRS and CDR2 YFSETQ. CDR3 length: 15 amino acids. The CDR3 nucleotides read TGCGCCAGCAGCTTTGCGACAGGGTTCAATTCACCCCTCCACTTT. Protein: CASSFATGFNSPLHF. Variable domain in full (rest from reference TRBV5-1 and TRBJ1-6): KAGVTQTPRYLIKTRGQQVTLSCSPISGHRSVSWYQQTPGQGLQFLFEYFSETQRNKGNFPGRFSGRQFSNSRSEMNVSTLELGDSALYLCASSFATGFNSPLHFGNGTRLTVT.

This clonotype showed up many times. In nucleotides, the CDR3 is TGTGCCAGCAGCTGGGGACTAGTGATAACAGATACGCAGTATTTT. This translates into CASSWGLVITDTQYF. This chain joins TRBV7-2 and TRBJ2-3, with 8 bases lining up with TRBD2. V shed 4 bases and J 3 bases; nucleotides not matched to a gene: 6. CDR1 SGHTA and CDR2 FQGNSA come from the germline V gene. The CDR3 extends over 15 amino acids.

This clonotype was observed many times. The chain recombines TRBV3-1 with TRBJ1-6; 7 bases map to TRBD1. Germline-derived CDR1 and CDR2 are LGHDT and YNNKEL (reference sequence). V shed 1 base, J shed 7 bases, and the junction held 7 bases outside the gene matches. This CDR3 is 16 amino acids long. The CDR3 coding sequence is TGTGCCAGCAGCCAAGCGGCAGGGGGGCGGAATTCACCCCTCCACTTT. It is translated as CASSQAAGGRNSPLHF.

The chain employs TRBV14 and TRBJ1-2; D is ambiguous. The CDR3 loop spans 13 amino acids. V lost 1 base and J lost 5, with 8 bases in between. From germline, CDR1 is SGHDN and CDR2 FVKESK. Written as DNA, the CDR3 is TGTGCCAGCAGCCAAGCCATGCGTTATGGCTACACCTTC. It encodes CASSQAMRYGYTF.

This clonotype was recorded a few times. This rearrangement joins TRBV2 to TRBJ2-2; a possible D gene is TRBD2 (5 bases). The CDR3 sequence is 13 residues long. Germline V lookup: CDR1 SNHLY, CDR2 FYNNEI. Trimming shortened V by 6 bases and J by 9 bases, and 14 bases separated the two germline ends. The CDR3 nucleotides are TGTGCCAGCAGCCCCCCCGGGGATCGGGAGCTGTTTTTT. Residues: CASSPPGDRELFF. Based on the CDR3 plus reference TRBV2 and TRBJ2-2, the full variable domain is EPEVTQTPSHQVTQMGQEVILRCVPISNHLYFYWYRQILGQKVEFLVSFYNNEISEKSEIFDDQFSVERPDGSNFTLKIRSTKLEDSAMYFCASSPPGDRELFFGEGSRLTVL.

Turning to this clonotype: A much more abundant neighbour one base away suggests this may be a read error. V and J are TRBV5-8 and TRBJ1-3, with a weak D call TRBD1 (6 bases). The length of the CDR3 is 15 residues. In germline, CDR1 is SGHTS, CDR2 YDEGEE. CDR3 nucleotide sequence: TGTGCCAGCAACTTGAGGCCGGGACAAGGAAACACCATATATTTT. Its translation is CASNLRPGQGNTIYF. Combining the CDR3 with reference TRBV5-8 and TRBJ1-3 gives the whole variable domain EAGVTQSPTHLIKTRGQQATLRCSPISGHTSVYWYQQALGLGLQFLLWYDEGEERNRGNFPPRFSGRQFPNYSSELNVNALELEDSALYLCASNLRPGQGNTIYFGEGSWLTVV.

This clonotype was seen repeatedly, ten times or more. The V call is TRBV29-1, the J call TRBJ2-7; 10 nucleotides match TRBD1. Looked up from germline, CDR1 is SQVTM and CDR2 is ANQGSEA. The V and J ends lost 7 bases and 6 bases, in that order; junction bases with no gene match: 6. The CDR3 sequence is 12 residues long. The chain's CDR3 is CSAGGTGVEQYF. The CDR3, as DNA: TGCAGCGCTGGCGGGACAGGGGTCGAGCAGTACTTC.

This clonotype came up many times. The J gene is TRBJ2-3, the V gene TRBV12-3 or TRBV12-4; D is unclear. The CDR3 runs 14 residues. Trimming took off 5 bases at V and 5 bases at J, with 14 bases between the two ends. This chain's CDR3 is CASSPPRPGDTQYF. As DNA, the CDR3 is TGTGCCAGCAGTCCCCCCCGGCCTGGAGATACGCAGTATTTT.

This clonotype was picked up many times. For the CDR3, the DNA is TGCAGTGCTCCCCGTCAAGGAACTAGCGGGGGTACGTACGAGCAGTACTTC. This gives the protein CSAPRQGTSGGTYEQYF. The gene calls are TRBV20-1 and TRBJ2-7, with TRBD2 matching over 11 bases. V lost 5 bases and J lost 4; bases outside the gene matches: 16. The V gene's germline CDR1 is DFQATT and CDR2 SNEGSKA (reference sequence). The CDR3 totals 17 residues.

This clonotype was found once. CDR3 bases: TGTGCCAGCAGCGAGGGGGGGGGGCTGTACGAGCAGTACTTC. This sequence encodes CASSEGGGLYEQYF. This sequence joins TRBV9 and TRBJ2-7, with a tentative D call TRBD2 (7 bases). Germline V lookup: CDR1 SGDLS, CDR2 YYNGEE. Trimming took 3 bases from V and 4 from J, leaving 14 bases between them. The CDR3 is made up of 14 amino acids.

This clonotype was detected ten times or more. V and J are TRBV4-1 and TRBJ2-7, with a tentative D call TRBD2 (5 bases). V was clipped by 6 bases and J by 0 bases, with 12 bases between them. The CDR3 loop spans 14 amino acids. In germline, CDR1 is MGHRA, CDR2 YSYEKL. CDR3 coding DNA: TGCGCCAGCAGTTTTGAGCGGACCTCCTACGAGCAGTACTTC. Residues: CASSFERTSYEQYF.

The rearrangement uses TRBV27 and TRBJ1-4; no clear D gene. Germline V gene data show CDR1 as MNHEY and CDR2 as SMNVEV (reference sequence). CDR3 length equals 13 residues. V lost 5 bases to trimming and J lost 6 bases, with 10 bases between them. CDR3 nucleotides: TGTGCCAGCAGTCGATGGGGTGATGAAAAACTGTTTTTT. Protein: CASSRWGDEKLFF. The whole variable domain, remainder taken from reference TRBV27 and TRBJ1-4, is EAQVTQNPRYLITVTGKKLTVTCSQNMNHEYMSWYRQDPGLGLRQIYYSMNVEVTDKGDVPEGYKVSRKEKRNFPLILESPSPNQTSLYFCASSRWGDEKLFFGSGTQLSVL.

The chain combines TRBV28 with TRBJ1-5; D might be TRBD1 (5 bases). The length of the CDR3 is 14 residues. Deletions cut 4 bases from V and 3 bases from J, with 10 bases between. Germline V gene lookup returns CDR1 MDHEN and CDR2 SYDVKM. CDR3 in DNA: TGTGCCAGCAGTTACAGGTGGGCCAATCAGCCCCAGCATTTT. Translated, it gives CASSYRWANQPQHF.

This clonotype was observed at least ten times. This chain connects TRBV12-3 or TRBV12-4 to TRBJ2-1; D assignment may be TRBD1 or TRBD2 (5 bases each). The CDR3 consists of 14 residues. The V end lost 3 bases, the J end lost 9 bases, and 15 bases lay between the germline ends. The CDR3 coding sequence is TGTGCCAGCAGTTTGGGGGACCACCTGGCTGAGCAGTTCTTC. Residues: CASSLGDHLAEQFF.